This T cell receptor (beta chain) was captured by sequencing in a study of blood T cells in healthy people across ages (dated by TCRdb to the mid-2010s). In terms of the full investigation: In model experiments, roughly one uniquely barcoded TCR beta cDNA molecule per two T cells was captured by template switching. Using the same blood draw, the study looked at two additional independent replicas of 1 million unique cDNA reads for two donors, one aged 18 to 30 and the other aged 80 or older. Donors were grouped into four age groups: young (average approximately 15 years), middle-aged (39), aged (around 60) and long-lived (about 89). Using deep sequencing normalized with unique cDNA molecular identifiers, the study measured how TCR beta repertoire diversity changes with age. To avoid experimental bias, donors of different ages were distributed randomly across sequencing lanes.

Study-wide conclusions, independent of this receptor: The long-lived group showed more naive CD4+ T cells, fewer expanded clones and increased TCR diversity than the aged group, suggesting age selection. Since profiling was done on bulk unsorted PBMCs, naive and antigen-experienced compartments could not be conclusively compared. Because donor CMV infection status was unknown, age-related changes in expanded clonotypes were potentially confounded. Observed TCR beta diversity per million T cells fell roughly linearly with age, and a significant reduction was already apparent by age around 39. The percentage of naive T cells measured by flow cytometry correlated strongly with observed TCR beta diversity. Estimates of total diversity based on one million sequenced T cells were regarded as lower bounds and as underestimates.

The library relied on 5' RACE. Reads for this sample came from an Illumina HiSeq 2500. The second PCR ran for roughly 7 to 11 cycles and used a J-beta primer mix along with a sample-barcoded 5' primer. Each TCR beta cDNA molecule received a unique molecular identifier from a template-switch 5' adaptor carrying 12 random nucleotides. At least 2.5 million CDR3-containing paired-end reads were obtained from each sample. First-strand cDNA synthesis was performed from all RNA using the Mint cDNA synthesis kit, with priming by a TRBC-specific oligonucleotide. All cDNA was treated with uracil-DNA glycosylase and then went through a first 18-cycle PCR with the universal primers M1SS and BC2_uni_R. On the study's bioinformatics: Each sample was normalized by randomly selecting 1 million high-quality reads, each carrying a distinct molecular identifier. Reads with shared molecular identifiers were discarded instead of being binned into consensus sequences. MiTCR, run with a Q25 quality threshold and the strictest error-elimination algorithm, handled CDR3 identification, clonotype clustering and error correction. A nonparametric unseen species model with Euler transformation was used to estimate a lower bound on total TCR beta diversity. In TCRdb, the public reads were trimmed at Q25 with fastp and aligned with MiXCR, with productive beta chains retained. Identical CDR3 protein sequences are pooled into one entry, listed with their most common genes and DNA. It is TCRdb's table, rather than the study itself, that gives the V and J calls and clone size. This sample lists about 580,000 distinct CDR3 sequences; under 55% were detected once. Jointly, the top ten make up around 23% of the sample.

The roughly 39 donors, aged about 6 to 100 years, were systemically healthy Caucasian individuals from Russia. Roughly 10 milliliters of peripheral blood were collected from each donor into EDTA-treated Vacutainer tubes. PBMCs were isolated by Ficoll-Paque density-gradient centrifugation, with at least 6 million obtained per sample. Trizol reagent was used to extract total RNA from the PBMCs, yielding at least 5 micrograms per sample. Naive CD45RAhigh/CD27high T cell percentages were measured by flow cytometry on a PBMC aliquot from every donor. This clonotype was picked up many times. Its antigen target is currently unknown. The sample holds no much larger clone one base away, and base qualities are not on file. From cysteine to phenylalanine, the CDR3 is 13 amino acids long. Only the CDR3 DNA stays, 39 bases, in frame from base 1. V gives up 4 bases and J gives up 6 bases, and the segment between their germline ends measures 10 bases. The germline V gene (reference sequence) provides CDR1 MNHNY and CDR2 SVGAGI.

This chain is built from TRBV6-6 and TRBJ1-5; no D segment can be confidently identified. The specimen was blood. This receptor was identified in a man older than 75 in good health. CDR3 reads: CASSLTGAQPQHF. The sequenced DNA: TGTGCCAGCAGTTTAACTGGCGCTCAGCCCCAGCATTTT.